This record concerns one TCR beta chain sequence. This entry belongs to a study of blood T cell repertoires in COVID-19. TCRdb's copy holds only in-frame clones and misses some; the assay was immunoSEQ multiplex PCR. The sample lists 210,000 or so clones, around 75% occurring once. Sample: peripheral blood. The source is a human donor in a cohort sampled during active COVID-19.

This CDR3 is CASSPGTSLQETQYF. The CDR3, as DNA: TGTGCCAGCAGCCCTGGGACTTCTCTCCAAGAGACCCAGTACTTC. The chain uses TRBV7-2 and TRBJ2-5; D is perhaps TRBD2 (6 bases). V was pared by 5 bases and J by 1 base, with 14 bases between. Germline V gene lookup returns CDR1 SGHTA and CDR2 FQGNSA. The CDR3 has 15 residues.